This passage covers 31 T cell receptor beta chains from one sample sequenced in a study of graft-versus-host responses after intestinal transplantation. For these receptors, no antigen is known. The protocol was immunoSEQ multiplex PCR, while the TCRdb copy is restricted to in-frame clones and leaves out a portion. The sample shows fewer than 110,000 clones, more than 85% of them seen only once. The sample in question was unstimulated CD8+ T cells sorted from spleen or lymph node cells, obtained before intestinal transplant. Source of these receptors: a human donor who received an intestinal transplant.

CDR3 nucleotides: TGTGCCAGCAGCTTACCCCCCAGTGGAACTGAAGCTTTCTTT. This sequence encodes CASSLPPSGTEAFF. V gene TRBV11-2 combines with J gene TRBJ1-1; D gene unclear. Trimming shortened V by 2 bases and J by 5 bases, and 12 bases separated the two germline ends. This CDR3 is 14 amino acids long. Germline V gives CDR1 SGHAT, CDR2 FQNNGV.

V is TRBV6-5 and J is TRBJ2-1; 9 bases agree with TRBD1. V lost 6 bases to trimming and J lost 8 bases; unmatched junction nucleotides: 11. Per the germline V gene, CDR1 is MNHEY and CDR2 is SVGAGI. The length of the CDR3 is 15 residues. The CDR3 spells CASRPTGGLMDEQFF. CDR3 sequence (DNA): TGTGCCAGCAGGCCTACAGGGGGCTTAATGGATGAGCAGTTCTTC.

The chain has TRBV19 and TRBJ2-7, with no clear D. The CDR3 has 12 amino acids. Trimming left V 8 bases short and J 0 bases short, with 8 bases between. Germline V CDR1 and CDR2: LNHDA, SQIVND (reference sequence). CDR3 in amino acids: CASSGPSYEQYF. The CDR3 region has the DNA TGTGCCAGTTCTGGGCCCTCCTACGAGCAGTACTTC.

This clone appeared a single time. J is TRBJ1-2 and V is TRBV19, with D unresolved. Trimming took 4 bases from V and 0 from J, leaving 9 bases between them. The CDR3 totals 14 residues. Germline CDR1 reads LNHDA; CDR2 reads SQIVND (reference sequence). CDR3 DNA: TGTGCCAGTAGTAATGGTATAACTAACTATGGCTACACCTTC. This sequence encodes CASSNGITNYGYTF.

The chain uses TRBV7-8 and TRBJ1-1; D uncertain. This CDR3 contains 11 residues. CDR1 is SGHVS and CDR2 is FQNEAQ in the germline V gene. V lost 5 bases and J 8 bases, leaving 9 bases between the germline ends. DNA for the CDR3: TGTGCCAGCAGCGCAGTGGGAGAAGCTTTCTTT. This gives the protein CASSAVGEAFF.

The genes are TRBV5-6 and TRBJ2-5; 10 bases fit TRBD2. The germline V gene has CDR1 SGHDT and CDR2 YYEEEE. V lost 2 bases, J lost 2 bases, and 6 bases stayed unmatched. This CDR3 is built from 16 residues. CDR3 sequence (DNA): TGTGCCAGCAGCTTAACTAGCGGGGACAGGCAAGAGACCCAGTACTTC. Encoded protein: CASSLTSGDRQETQYF.

This sequence joins TRBV2 and TRBJ1-1; D may be TRBD1 (6 bases). The CDR3 runs 14 residues. Germline V gives CDR1 SNHLY, CDR2 FYNNEI. V lost 1 base and J lost 4, with 10 bases in between. DNA of the CDR3: TGTGCCAGCAGTGAAGGGACGACAGGCACTGAAGCTTTCTTT. Translated, it gives CASSEGTTGTEAFF.

This chain connects TRBV9 to TRBJ2-1; TRBD2 aligns across 9 bases. This CDR3 is built from 16 residues. J gave up 4 bases and V 2 bases, and 7 bases lay outside the gene matches. In germline, CDR1 is SGDLS, CDR2 YYNGEE. The CDR3 DNA is TGTGCCAGCAGCGTTGGCGGGGGGGCGTTATACAATGAGCAGTTCTTC. Translation gives CASSVGGGALYNEQFF.

In its sample, this clone was seen a few times. The J gene is TRBJ1-2, the V gene TRBV6-1, with a tentative D call TRBD1 (6 bases). Trimming cost V 2 bases and J 5 bases, with 15 bases left between them. The germline gives CDR1 MNHNS, CDR2 SASEGT. There are 15 residues in the CDR3. In DNA form, the CDR3 reads TGTGCCAGCAGTGAATCGGGGGCGCGATATTATGGCTACACCTTC. Translated: CASSESGARYYGYTF.

J is TRBJ1-4 and V is TRBV29-1; D is perhaps TRBD1 (5 bases). The V gene lost 6 bases and the J gene lost 2 bases, with 22 bases spanning the gap. The CDR3 is 17 residues long. Germline CDR1 SQVTM, CDR2 ANQGSEA. The CDR3 spells CSVLRKGESGTNEKLFF. The CDR3 region has the DNA TGCAGCGTCCTTAGGAAAGGGGAAAGTGGGACTAATGAAAAACTGTTTTTT. Full variable domain (outside the CDR3, taken from reference TRBV29-1 and TRBJ1-4): SAVISQKPSRDICQRGTSLTIQCQVDSQVTMMFWYRQQPGQSLTLIATANQGSEATYESGFVIDKFPISRPNLTFSTLTVSNMSPEDSSIYLCSVLRKGESGTNEKLFFGSGTQLSVL.

The CDR3 sequence is CAGTGTRETQYF. The CDR3 DNA reads TGTGCCGGTACAGGGACCCGGGAGACCCAGTACTTC. The chain is built from TRBV6-4 and TRBJ2-5, with a tentative D call TRBD1 (6 bases). This CDR3 contains 12 residues. Trimming pared 11 bases from V and 5 bases from J, leaving 15 bases between. Germline V gene lookup returns CDR1 MRHNA and CDR2 SNTAGT.

The rearrangement links TRBV27 to TRBJ2-7, with D hard to call. Germline V gene sequence: CDR1 MNHEY, CDR2 SMNVEV (reference sequence). The V end was cut by 0 bases, the J end by 7 bases, with 16 bases between. This CDR3 spans 15 amino acids. The CDR3 sequence: CASSLSSSSLEEQYF. The CDR3 DNA follows: TGTGCCAGCAGTTTATCCAGTTCCTCGTTGGAGGAGCAGTACTTC.

This clone was detected a few times. J is TRBJ2-2 and V is TRBV10-3, with a tentative D call TRBD2 (5 bases). The CDR3 contains 14 residues. The germline V gene encodes CDR1 ENHRY and CDR2 SYGVKD. Trimming shortened V by 7 bases and J by 4 bases, and 13 bases separated the two germline ends. CDR3 nucleotide sequence: TGTGCCATCACCCCCGGGGTAAGCACCGGGGAGCTGTTTTTT. It yields the protein CAITPGVSTGELFF.

The chain couples TRBV11-2 to TRBJ2-7, with D tentatively TRBD2 (7 bases). CDR1 SGHAT and CDR2 FQNNGV come from the germline V gene. The CDR3 runs to 13 residues. V was cut by 5 bases and J by 5 bases, with 13 bases left in between. CDR3 region: CASSPGGLDEQYF. CDR3 DNA: TGTGCCAGCAGCCCCGGGGGGCTAGACGAGCAGTACTTC.

The chain has TRBV27 and TRBJ2-7; 7 nucleotides line up with TRBD1. J lost 1 base, V lost 4 bases, and 4 bases had no gene match. This CDR3 is 14 amino acids long. Per germline, CDR1 MNHEY and CDR2 SMNVEV (reference sequence). The CDR3 protein is CASSSTGNSYEQYF. In nucleotides, the CDR3 is TGTGCCAGCAGTTCGACAGGGAATTCCTACGAGCAGTACTTC.

This rearrangement joins TRBV11-2 to TRBJ1-5; D may be TRBD1 (5 bases). CDR3 length: 14 residues. Trimming removed 5 bases at V and 9 bases at J, with 17 bases between. CDR1 and CDR2 (germline): SGHAT, FQNNGV. CDR3 protein: CASSPGGDGGPQHF. Written as DNA, the CDR3 is TGTGCCAGCAGCCCTGGGGGGGATGGCGGGCCCCAGCATTTT.

The chain joins TRBV7-9 to TRBJ1-1; maybe TRBD1 (5 bases). Trimming left V 5 bases short and J 3 bases short, with 16 bases between. The germline CDR1 and CDR2 sequences are SEHNR and FQNEAQ (reference sequence). There are 15 residues in the CDR3. The CDR3 spells CASSLGTTSYTEAFF. DNA for the CDR3: TGTGCCAGCAGCCTAGGGACGACTTCGTACACTGAAGCTTTCTTT.

DNA for the CDR3: TGTGCCAGCAGTTACCTCGGGGTAGCCATGAACACTGAAGCTTTCTTT. Encoded protein: CASSYLGVAMNTEAFF. This chain links TRBV6-5 with TRBJ1-1; D call uncertain. The V end lost 2 bases, the J end lost 0 bases, and 13 bases lay between the germline ends. This CDR3 contains 16 residues. Germline values: CDR1 MNHEY, CDR2 SVGAGI.

The chain uses TRBV5-8 and TRBJ1-1, with D unresolved. Germline V lookup: CDR1 SGHTS, CDR2 YDEGEE. The CDR3 sequence is 14 residues long. The germline V and J ends were trimmed by 0 bases and 4 bases, with 10 bases remaining between them. CDR3 nucleotides: TGTGCCAGCAGCTTGGGAATAGGCAGCACTGAAGCTTTCTTT. Translating it yields CASSLGIGSTEAFF.

This clone has more than one count but fewer than ten. The gene calls are TRBV19 and TRBJ2-7; D may be TRBD1 (6 bases). This CDR3 contains 15 residues. V dropped 2 bases and J dropped 1 base, with 12 bases sitting between them. Germline CDR1 LNHDA, CDR2 SQIVND (reference sequence). The CDR3 spells CASSISRDRSYEQYF. CDR3 bases: TGTGCCAGTAGTATAAGCAGAGACAGGTCCTACGAGCAGTACTTC. The whole variable domain, remainder taken from reference TRBV19 and TRBJ2-7, is DGGITQSPKYLFRKEGQNVTLSCEQNLNHDAMYWYRQDPGQGLRLIYYSQIVNDFQKGDIAEGYSVSREKKESFPLTVTSAQKNPTAFYLCASSISRDRSYEQYFGPGTRLTVT.

As concerns this clone: The identical CDR3 is also encoded by other nucleotide sequences in the sample. This chain uses TRBV19 with TRBJ2-7; D possibly uses TRBD1 or TRBD2 (5 bases each). The CDR3 extends over 13 amino acids. V was cut by 6 bases and J by 4 bases, with 13 bases left in between. Germline V gene lookup returns CDR1 LNHDA and CDR2 SQIVND (reference sequence). The CDR3 region is CASSITGTYEQYF. CDR3 nucleotides: TGTGCCAGTAGCATAACCGGGACGTACGAGCAGTACTTC. Combining the CDR3 with reference TRBV19 and TRBJ2-7 gives the whole variable domain DGGITQSPKYLFRKEGQNVTLSCEQNLNHDAMYWYRQDPGQGLRLIYYSQIVNDFQKGDIAEGYSVSREKKESFPLTVTSAQKNPTAFYLCASSITGTYEQYFGPGTRLTVT.

This chain connects TRBV7-9 to TRBJ2-1; no clear D gene. The CDR3 runs to 12 residues. Germline loops: CDR1 SEHNR, CDR2 FQNEAQ (reference sequence). Trimming took off 1 base at V and 8 bases at J, with 6 bases between the two ends. For the CDR3, the DNA is TGTGCCAGCAGCTTAGGAGTGGATGAGCAGTTCTTC. Translated: CASSLGVDEQFF.

The chain has TRBV7-9 and TRBJ2-5; the match to TRBD2 covers 10 bases. The V segment lost 7 bases and the J segment 0 bases; nucleotides outside the gene matches: 5. Germline CDR1 and CDR2: SEHNR and FQNEAQ (reference sequence). The length of the CDR3 is 15 residues. CDR3 in amino acids: CASTSGLANQETQYF. Here the CDR3 DNA reads TGTGCCAGCACCTCGGGACTAGCGAACCAAGAGACCCAGTACTTC.

The chain is built from TRBV6-5 and TRBJ2-7, with D maybe TRBD2 (6 bases). V was pared by 5 bases and J by 0 bases, with 11 bases between. Looked up from germline, CDR1 is MNHEY and CDR2 is SVGAGI. This CDR3 spans 14 amino acids. The CDR3 DNA sequence: TGTGCCAGCAGTGCAGGGAGGAGCTCCTACGAGCAGTACTTC. It translates to CASSAGRSSYEQYF.

V gene TRBV5-5 combines with J gene TRBJ1-1; 7 bases line up with TRBD1. Germline loops: CDR1 SGHKS, CDR2 YYEKEE (reference sequence). The CDR3 sequence is 14 residues long. V lost 0 bases, J lost 1 base, and 0 bases stayed unmatched. The CDR3 loop reads CASSLGTGNTEAFF. CDR3 nucleotide sequence: TGTGCCAGCAGCTTGGGGACAGGGAACACTGAAGCTTTCTTT.

The rearrangement links TRBV9 to TRBJ1-2; no clear D. There are 14 residues in the CDR3. The V end lost 0 bases, the J end lost 2 bases, and 8 bases lay between the germline ends. Germline V gives CDR1 SGDLS, CDR2 YYNGEE. The CDR3 nucleotides are TGTGCCAGCAGCGTAGCAGGAGCGAACTATGGCTACACCTTC. Protein: CASSVAGANYGYTF.

V and J are TRBV27 and TRBJ1-2; 8 bases are shared with TRBD1. CDR1 is MNHEY, CDR2 SMNVEV, per germline (reference sequence). This CDR3 has 13 residues. The V gene end was trimmed by 5 bases and the J gene end by 7 bases; junction bases not matched to a gene: 6. Here the CDR3 reads CASSPQGEGGYTF. The CDR3 nucleotides read TGTGCCAGCAGTCCACAGGGGGAAGGTGGCTACACCTTC.

This clone was found once. The gene calls are TRBV5-1 and TRBJ2-1; 10 nucleotides align to TRBD2. The germline V gene has CDR1 SGHRS and CDR2 YFSETQ. With V trimmed by 1 base and J by 7 bases, 8 bases remained unmatched. The CDR3 loop spans 16 amino acids. The CDR3 DNA reads TGCGCCAGCAGCTTGTATAATCTAGCGGGGGCGAATGAGCAGTTCTTC. As protein: CASSLYNLAGANEQFF.

The chain joins TRBV6-5 to TRBJ1-2; 7 bases agree with TRBD1. Trimming removed 6 bases from V and 2 bases from J; junction bases left unmatched: 9. This CDR3 is built from 15 residues. Germline V lookup: CDR1 MNHEY, CDR2 SVGAGI. CDR3 loop: CASRYRDRINYGYTF. CDR3 bases: TGTGCCAGCAGGTACCGGGACAGAATAAACTATGGCTACACCTTC.

The chain employs TRBV27 and TRBJ2-3; D might be TRBD1 or TRBD2, each matching 5 bases. V was shortened by 6 bases and J by 0 bases, with 22 bases between the two germline ends. The germline gives CDR1 MNHEY, CDR2 SMNVEV (reference sequence). This CDR3 spans 18 amino acids. CDR3 region: CASSPRGAPTSSTDTQYF. The DNA of the CDR3 is TGTGCCAGCAGCCCCCGAGGGGCGCCAACCTCTAGCACAGATACGCAGTATTTT.

V gene TRBV29-1 combines with J gene TRBJ1-2; possible D gene TRBD1, 6 bases. Trimming shortened V by 7 bases and J by 0 bases, and 12 bases separated the two germline ends. Germline-derived CDR1 and CDR2 are SQVTM and ANQGSEA. The CDR3 loop spans 13 amino acids. The chain's CDR3 is CSAPTGSNYGYTF. CDR3 coding DNA: TGCAGCGCCCCGACAGGCTCTAACTATGGCTACACCTTC.